These T cell receptor beta chains were read from a single sample in a study of T cell responses to AZD1222 COVID-19 vaccine. TCRdb keeps only in-frame clones here, not all; method: immunoSEQ multiplex PCR. The sample holds approximately 150,000 clones, about 90% seen once. The material was peripheral blood, obtained 28 days after the second AZD1222 dose. These receptors originate from an adult who received the AZD1222 COVID-19 vaccine. The CDR3 runs from the conserved cysteine through the conserved F or W. The order of the fields is clone size, V gene, J gene, D gene, CDR3 DNA, CDR3 protein. The D gene is left open where the match is weak. For some rows the clone size is stated as once, few or many, or as a class when expanded; others skip it.

abundance: NA; v_gene: TRBV6-4; j_gene: TRBJ2-1; d_gene: TRBD2; CDR3nt: TGTGCCAGCAGTCTTACTAGCGGGGGTAGCAATGAGCAGTTCTTC; CDR3aa: CASSLTSGGSNEQFF
abundance: NA; v_gene: TRBV4-3; j_gene: TRBJ2-7; d_gene: NA; CDR3nt: TGCGCCAGCAGCCAAGATAGCAGGACACTTCGCGAGCAGTACTTC; CDR3aa: CASSQDSRTLREQYF
abundance: NA; v_gene: TRBV18; j_gene: TRBJ1-1; d_gene: NA; CDR3nt: TGTGCCAGCTCACCACCCACAGGGTACGCCGGAAACACTGAAGCTTTCTTT; CDR3aa: CASSPPTGYAGNTEAFF
abundance: NA; v_gene: TRBV28; j_gene: TRBJ1-5; d_gene: NA; CDR3nt: TGTGCCAGCACCATGGGAGGGCCCCGTCAGCCCCAGCATTTT; CDR3aa: CASTMGGPRQPQHF
abundance: NA; v_gene: TRBV5-4; j_gene: TRBJ1-6; d_gene: NA; CDR3nt: TGTGCCAGCAGCTTGAATAATTCACCCCTCCACTTT; CDR3aa: CASSLNNSPLHF
abundance: NA; v_gene: TRBV3-1/TRBV3-2; j_gene: TRBJ1-1; d_gene: NA; CDR3nt: TGTGCCAGCAGCCGACCCCACGAGGGAGGGAGCGGGACTGAAGCTTTCTTT; CDR3aa: CASSRPHEGGSGTEAFF
abundance: once; v_gene: TRBV7-2; j_gene: TRBJ1-1; d_gene: NA; CDR3nt: TGTGCCAGCAGCTCCTCAGGGTCCACTGAAGCTTTCTTT; CDR3aa: CASSSSGSTEAFF
abundance: NA; v_gene: TRBV15; j_gene: TRBJ2-1; d_gene: TRBD2; CDR3nt: TGTGCCACCAGCAGGGAACTAGCGCACGCCTACAATGAGCAGTTCTTC; CDR3aa: CATSRELAHAYNEQFF
abundance: NA; v_gene: TRBV6-5; j_gene: TRBJ1-1; d_gene: TRBD1; CDR3nt: TGTGCCAGCAGTACAGGGACAGGGAACACTGAAGCTTTCTTT; CDR3aa: CASSTGTGNTEAFF
abundance: NA; v_gene: TRBV9; j_gene: TRBJ1-6; d_gene: TRBD1; CDR3nt: TGTGCCAGCAGCGTCGACAGGGCGGAGGGTTCACCCCTCCACTTT; CDR3aa: CASSVDRAEGSPLHF
abundance: NA; v_gene: TRBV6-5; j_gene: TRBJ1-4; d_gene: NA; CDR3nt: TGTGCCAGCAGTTCCTCGGGAGTAGAGGAAAAACTGTTTTTT; CDR3aa: CASSSSGVEEKLFF
abundance: once; v_gene: TRBV2; j_gene: TRBJ1-2; d_gene: NA; CDR3nt: TGTGCCAGCATGGCGACAGGCCTCTATGGCTACACCTTC; CDR3aa: CASMATGLYGYTF
abundance: NA; v_gene: TRBV28; j_gene: TRBJ2-5; d_gene: TRBD2; CDR3nt: TGTGCCAGCAGTTTAACTAGCGGTTATCAAGAGACCCAGTACTTC; CDR3aa: CASSLTSGYQETQYF
abundance: NA; v_gene: TRBV6-5; j_gene: TRBJ1-3; d_gene: NA; CDR3nt: TGTGCCAGCGGCTACACCTCTGGAAACACCATATATTTT; CDR3aa: CASGYTSGNTIYF
abundance: NA; v_gene: TRBV7-2; j_gene: TRBJ1-5; d_gene: NA; CDR3nt: TGTGCCAGCACTCCGCAGGGACCCAATAGCAATCAGCCCCAGCATTTT; CDR3aa: CASTPQGPNSNQPQHF
abundance: once; v_gene: TRBV27; j_gene: TRBJ1-6; d_gene: NA; CDR3nt: TGTGCCAGCAGTTTAACAGGGACGGTAGGATCACCCCTCCACTTT; CDR3aa: CASSLTGTVGSPLHF
abundance: NA; v_gene: TRBV7-9; j_gene: TRBJ2-1; d_gene: TRBD1; CDR3nt: TGTGCCAGCAGCTTAGCTTTTGACAGGGCTTCCTACAATGAGCAGTTCTTC; CDR3aa: CASSLAFDRASYNEQFF
abundance: NA; v_gene: TRBV11-2; j_gene: TRBJ2-2; d_gene: TRBD2; CDR3nt: TGTGCCAGCAGCTTAGGACTAGCTCACACCGGGGAGCTGTTTTTT; CDR3aa: CASSLGLAHTGELFF
abundance: once; v_gene: TRBV19; j_gene: TRBJ2-7; d_gene: NA; CDR3nt: TGTGCCAGTAGTATGGGCACGTCCTACGAGCAGTACTTC; CDR3aa: CASSMGTSYEQYF
abundance: NA; v_gene: TRBV20-1; j_gene: TRBJ1-5; d_gene: NA; CDR3nt: TGCAGTGCTAGTCAAGGGGATCAGCCCCAGCATTTT; CDR3aa: CSASQGDQPQHF